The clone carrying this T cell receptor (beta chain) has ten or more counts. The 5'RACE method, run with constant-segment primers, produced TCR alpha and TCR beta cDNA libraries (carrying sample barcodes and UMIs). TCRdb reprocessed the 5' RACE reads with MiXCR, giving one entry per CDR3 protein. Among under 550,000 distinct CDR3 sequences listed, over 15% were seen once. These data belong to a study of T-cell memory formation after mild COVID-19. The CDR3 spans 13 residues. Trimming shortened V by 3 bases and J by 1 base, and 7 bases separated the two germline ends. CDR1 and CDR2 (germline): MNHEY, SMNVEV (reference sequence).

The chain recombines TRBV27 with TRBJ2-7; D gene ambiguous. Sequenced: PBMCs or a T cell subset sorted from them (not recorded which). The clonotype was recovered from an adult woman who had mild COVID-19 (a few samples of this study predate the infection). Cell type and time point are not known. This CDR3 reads CASSLSASYEQYF. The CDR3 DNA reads TGTGCCAGCAGTTTGTCTGCTTCCTACGAGCAGTACTTC.